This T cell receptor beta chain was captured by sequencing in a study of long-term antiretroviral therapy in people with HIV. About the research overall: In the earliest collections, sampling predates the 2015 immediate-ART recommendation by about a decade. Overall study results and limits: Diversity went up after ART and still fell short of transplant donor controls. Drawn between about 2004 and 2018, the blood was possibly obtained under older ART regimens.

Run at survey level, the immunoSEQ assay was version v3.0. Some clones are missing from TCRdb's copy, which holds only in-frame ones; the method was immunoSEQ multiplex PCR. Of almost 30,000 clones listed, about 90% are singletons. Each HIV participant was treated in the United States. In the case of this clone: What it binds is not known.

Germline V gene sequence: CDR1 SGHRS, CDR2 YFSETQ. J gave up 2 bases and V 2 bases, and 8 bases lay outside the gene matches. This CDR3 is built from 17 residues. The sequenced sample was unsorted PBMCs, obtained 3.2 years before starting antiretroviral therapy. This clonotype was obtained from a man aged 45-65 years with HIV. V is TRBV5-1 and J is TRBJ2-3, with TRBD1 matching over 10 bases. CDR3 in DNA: TGCGCCAGCAGCTTCCCGAGGGGACAGGGGATCACAGATACGCAGTATTTT. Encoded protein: CASSFPRGQGITDTQYF.